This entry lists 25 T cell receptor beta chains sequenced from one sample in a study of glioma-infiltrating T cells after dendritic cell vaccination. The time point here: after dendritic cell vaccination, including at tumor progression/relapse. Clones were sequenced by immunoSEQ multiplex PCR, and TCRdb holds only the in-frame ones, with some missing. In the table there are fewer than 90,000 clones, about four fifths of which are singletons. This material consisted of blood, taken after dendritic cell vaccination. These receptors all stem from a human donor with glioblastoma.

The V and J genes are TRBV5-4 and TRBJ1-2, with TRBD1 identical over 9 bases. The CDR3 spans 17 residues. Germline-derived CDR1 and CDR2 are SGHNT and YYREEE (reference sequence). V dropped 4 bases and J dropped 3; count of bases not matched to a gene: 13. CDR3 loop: CASSLPDRGDEHYGYTF. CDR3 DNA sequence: TGTGCCAGCAGCCTACCGGACAGGGGCGACGAACACTATGGCTACACCTTC.

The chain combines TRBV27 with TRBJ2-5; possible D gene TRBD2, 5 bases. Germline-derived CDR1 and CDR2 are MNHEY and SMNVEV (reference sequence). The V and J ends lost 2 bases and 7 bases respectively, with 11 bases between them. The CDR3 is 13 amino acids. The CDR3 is CASSLGRERTQYF. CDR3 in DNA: TGTGCCAGCAGTTTAGGTAGGGAGAGGACCCAGTACTTC.

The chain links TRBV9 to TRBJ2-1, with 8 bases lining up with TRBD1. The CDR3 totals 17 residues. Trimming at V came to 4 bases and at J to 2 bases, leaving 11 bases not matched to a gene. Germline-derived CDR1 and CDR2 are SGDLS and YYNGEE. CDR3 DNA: TGTGCCAGCAGCCCACCAAGGGGACAGGTCACCTACAATGAGCAGTTCTTC. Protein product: CASSPPRGQVTYNEQFF.

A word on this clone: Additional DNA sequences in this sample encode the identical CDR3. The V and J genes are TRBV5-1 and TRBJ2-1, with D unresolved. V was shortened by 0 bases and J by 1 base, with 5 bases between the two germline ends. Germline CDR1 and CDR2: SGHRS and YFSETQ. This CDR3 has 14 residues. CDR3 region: CASSLDSSYNEQFF. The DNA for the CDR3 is TGCGCCAGCAGCTTGGATAGTTCCTACAATGAGCAGTTCTTC.

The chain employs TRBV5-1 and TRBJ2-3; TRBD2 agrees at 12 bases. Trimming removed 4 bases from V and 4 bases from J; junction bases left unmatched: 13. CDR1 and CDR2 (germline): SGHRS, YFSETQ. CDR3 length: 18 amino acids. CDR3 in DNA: TGCGCCAGCAGCAACCCTCGACTAGCGGGGGCCGACTCAGATACGCAGTATTTT. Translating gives CASSNPRLAGADSDTQYF.

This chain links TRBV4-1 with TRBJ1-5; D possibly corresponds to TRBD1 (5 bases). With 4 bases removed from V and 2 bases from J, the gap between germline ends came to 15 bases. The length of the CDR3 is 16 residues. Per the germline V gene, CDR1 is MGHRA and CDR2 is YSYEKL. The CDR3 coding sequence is TGCGCCAGCAGCCCCATCGGGTGGGGCCGCAATCAGCCCCAGCATTTT. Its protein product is CASSPIGWGRNQPQHF.

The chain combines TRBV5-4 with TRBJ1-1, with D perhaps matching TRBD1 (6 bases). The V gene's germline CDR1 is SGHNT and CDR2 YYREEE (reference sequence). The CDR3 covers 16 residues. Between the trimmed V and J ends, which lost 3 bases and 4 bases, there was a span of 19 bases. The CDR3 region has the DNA TGTGCCAGCAGCTGGGGGCAGGGTTCTCTCGGCACTGAAGCTTTCTTT. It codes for CASSWGQGSLGTEAFF.

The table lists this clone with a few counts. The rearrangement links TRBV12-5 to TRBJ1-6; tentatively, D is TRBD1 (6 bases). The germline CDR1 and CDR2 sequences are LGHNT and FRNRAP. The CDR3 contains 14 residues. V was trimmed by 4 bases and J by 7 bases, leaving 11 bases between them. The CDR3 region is CASGSGTSNSPLHF. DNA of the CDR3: TGTGCTAGTGGTTCAGGGACATCGAATTCACCCCTCCACTTT.

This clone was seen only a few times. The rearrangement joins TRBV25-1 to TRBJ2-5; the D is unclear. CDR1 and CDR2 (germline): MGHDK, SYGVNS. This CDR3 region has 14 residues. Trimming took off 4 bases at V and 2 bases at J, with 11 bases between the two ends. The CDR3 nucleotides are TGTGCCAGCAGTGTTCAAGAGGATCAAGAGACCCAGTACTTC. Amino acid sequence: CASSVQEDQETQYF.

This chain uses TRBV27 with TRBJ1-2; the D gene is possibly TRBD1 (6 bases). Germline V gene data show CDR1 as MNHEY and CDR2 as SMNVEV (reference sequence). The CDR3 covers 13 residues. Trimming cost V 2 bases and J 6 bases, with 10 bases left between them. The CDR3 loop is CASSLTYRDGYTF. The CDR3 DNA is TGTGCCAGCAGTTTAACTTACAGGGATGGCTACACCTTC.

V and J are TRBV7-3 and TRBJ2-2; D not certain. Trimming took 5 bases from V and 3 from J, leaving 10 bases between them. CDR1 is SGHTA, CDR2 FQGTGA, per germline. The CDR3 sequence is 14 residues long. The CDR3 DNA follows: TGTGCCAGCAGCCCATATTCGGACACCGGGGAGCTGTTTTTT. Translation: CASSPYSDTGELFF.

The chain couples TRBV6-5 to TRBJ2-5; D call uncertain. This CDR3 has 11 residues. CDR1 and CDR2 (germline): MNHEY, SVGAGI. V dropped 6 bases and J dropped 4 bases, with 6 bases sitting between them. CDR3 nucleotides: TGTGCCAGCAGAAGAGGAGAGACCCAGTACTTC. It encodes CASRRGETQYF.

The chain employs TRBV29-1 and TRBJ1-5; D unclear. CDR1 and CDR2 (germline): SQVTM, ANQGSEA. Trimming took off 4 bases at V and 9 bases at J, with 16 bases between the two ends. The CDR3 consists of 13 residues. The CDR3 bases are TGCAGCGTTGCATTTGGACGGGGTGGGCCCCAGCATTTT. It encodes CSVAFGRGGPQHF.

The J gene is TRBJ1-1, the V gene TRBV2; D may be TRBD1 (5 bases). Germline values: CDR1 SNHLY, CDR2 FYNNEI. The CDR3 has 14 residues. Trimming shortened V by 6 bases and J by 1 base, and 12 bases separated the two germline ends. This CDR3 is CASSAGQGNTEAFF. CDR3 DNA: TGTGCCAGCAGCGCAGGGCAGGGGAACACTGAAGCTTTCTTT.

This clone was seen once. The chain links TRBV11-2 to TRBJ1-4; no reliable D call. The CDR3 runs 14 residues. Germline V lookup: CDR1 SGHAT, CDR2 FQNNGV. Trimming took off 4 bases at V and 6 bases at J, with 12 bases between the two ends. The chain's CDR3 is CASSSPLRDEKLFF. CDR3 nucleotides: TGTGCCAGCAGCTCACCGTTGAGGGATGAAAAACTGTTTTTT.

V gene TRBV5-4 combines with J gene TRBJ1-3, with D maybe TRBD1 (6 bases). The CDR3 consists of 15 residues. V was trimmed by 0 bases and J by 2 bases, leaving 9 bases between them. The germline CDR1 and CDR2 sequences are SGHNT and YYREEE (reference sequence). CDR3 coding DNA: TGTGCCAGCAGCTTGGGGGCAGGGGCTGGAAACACCATATATTTT. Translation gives CASSLGAGAGNTIYF.

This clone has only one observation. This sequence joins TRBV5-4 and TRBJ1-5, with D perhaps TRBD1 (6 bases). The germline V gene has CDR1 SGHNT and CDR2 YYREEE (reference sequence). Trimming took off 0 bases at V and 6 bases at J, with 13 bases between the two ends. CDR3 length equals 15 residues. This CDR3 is CASSLDRVFRQPQHF. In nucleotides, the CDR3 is TGTGCCAGCAGCTTGGACAGGGTGTTTCGTCAGCCCCAGCATTTT.

As DNA, the CDR3 is TGTGCCAGGAAGCAGGGGGCGAAGAACTATGGCTACACCTTC. It translates to CARKQGAKNYGYTF. The V call is TRBV2, the J call TRBJ1-2; 8 bases fit TRBD1. The CDR3 is 14 amino acids. Germline V lookup: CDR1 SNHLY, CDR2 FYNNEI. V trimming: 9 bases; J trimming: 2 bases; junction bases outside the gene matches: 8.

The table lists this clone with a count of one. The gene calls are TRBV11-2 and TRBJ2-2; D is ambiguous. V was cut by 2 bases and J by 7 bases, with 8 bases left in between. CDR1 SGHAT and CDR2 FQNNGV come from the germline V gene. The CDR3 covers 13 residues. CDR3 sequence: CASSLTGFGELFF. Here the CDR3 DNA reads TGTGCCAGCAGCTTAACCGGGTTCGGGGAGCTGTTTTTT.

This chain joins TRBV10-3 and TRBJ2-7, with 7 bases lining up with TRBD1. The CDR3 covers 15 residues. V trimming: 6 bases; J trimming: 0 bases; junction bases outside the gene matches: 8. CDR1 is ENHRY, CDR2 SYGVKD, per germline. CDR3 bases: TGTGCCATCAGCGAGAAGGACAGGAGCTCCTACGAGCAGTACTTC. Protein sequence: CAISEKDRSSYEQYF.

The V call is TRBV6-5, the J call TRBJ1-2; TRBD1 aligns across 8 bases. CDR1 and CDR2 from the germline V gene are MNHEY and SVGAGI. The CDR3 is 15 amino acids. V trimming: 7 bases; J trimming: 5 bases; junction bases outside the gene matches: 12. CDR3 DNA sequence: TGTGCCAGCAATCCCACAGGGGGAGGATTATATGGCTACACCTTC. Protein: CASNPTGGGLYGYTF.

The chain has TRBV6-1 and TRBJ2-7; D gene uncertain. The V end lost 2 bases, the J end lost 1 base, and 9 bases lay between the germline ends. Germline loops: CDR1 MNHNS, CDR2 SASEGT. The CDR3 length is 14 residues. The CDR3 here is CASSELSVSYEQYF. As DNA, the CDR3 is TGTGCCAGCAGTGAATTAAGCGTATCCTACGAGCAGTACTTC.

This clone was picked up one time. The CDR3 sequence is CASSLGREGSNQPQHF. The CDR3 nucleotides are TGTGCCAGCAGCCTGGGGAGGGAGGGGTCCAATCAGCCCCAGCATTTT. The rearrangement uses TRBV4-2 and TRBJ1-5; D possibly corresponds to TRBD1 (5 bases). The CDR3 spans 16 residues. The germline CDR1 and CDR2 sequences are LGHNA and YNFKEQ. Trimming removed 4 bases from V and 3 bases from J, with 16 bases in between.

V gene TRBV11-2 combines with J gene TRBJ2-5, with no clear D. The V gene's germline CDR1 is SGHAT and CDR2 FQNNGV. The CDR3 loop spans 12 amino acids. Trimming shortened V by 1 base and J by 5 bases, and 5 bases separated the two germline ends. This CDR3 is CASSLVGETQYF. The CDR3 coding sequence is TGTGCCAGCAGCTTAGTCGGGGAGACCCAGTACTTC.

CDR3 amino acids: CASSYSIEGGGGYEQYF. For the CDR3, the DNA is TGTGCCAGCAGTTACTCGATTGAGGGCGGGGGTGGGTACGAGCAGTACTTC. The gene calls are TRBV6-7 and TRBJ2-7; 7 bases agree with TRBD2. Being an ORF, TRBV6-7 has a function that is uncertain. V trimming: 0 bases; J trimming: 4 bases; junction bases outside the gene matches: 12. This CDR3 has 17 amino acids.